The present TCR beta chain was sequenced within a study of cytomegalovirus exposure and HLA in healthy donors. Both 60 Vbeta primers and 13 Jbeta primers went into the PCR. TCRdb keeps only in-frame clones here, not all; method: immunoSEQ multiplex PCR. The sample gives about 120,000 clones, about 75% of which show up once; approximately 31% is in the top ten. Study-wide findings and caveats: What was likely a sequencing artifact was a cluster of highly shared sequence variants. Most of the CMV-associated TCR beta chains (in a later analysis) appeared to be HLA-restricted. In a later analysis, an Asian-associated ancestry cluster reportedly showed fewer N-insertions than the roughly 700-donor mean.

This CDR3 has 16 residues. This clone has just a few counts. As yet, its antigen is unknown. The chain links TRBV21-1 to TRBJ1-5. TRBV21-1 is a recognized pseudogene. The specimen sequenced was PBMCs. This receptor was taken from a man between 60 and 75 years old in good health and CMV-seropositive. CDR3 region: CASTQGSELRQWPQHF. The CDR3 DNA is TGTGCCAGCACTCAAGGGAGCGAACTGAGACAATGGCCCCAGCATTTT.